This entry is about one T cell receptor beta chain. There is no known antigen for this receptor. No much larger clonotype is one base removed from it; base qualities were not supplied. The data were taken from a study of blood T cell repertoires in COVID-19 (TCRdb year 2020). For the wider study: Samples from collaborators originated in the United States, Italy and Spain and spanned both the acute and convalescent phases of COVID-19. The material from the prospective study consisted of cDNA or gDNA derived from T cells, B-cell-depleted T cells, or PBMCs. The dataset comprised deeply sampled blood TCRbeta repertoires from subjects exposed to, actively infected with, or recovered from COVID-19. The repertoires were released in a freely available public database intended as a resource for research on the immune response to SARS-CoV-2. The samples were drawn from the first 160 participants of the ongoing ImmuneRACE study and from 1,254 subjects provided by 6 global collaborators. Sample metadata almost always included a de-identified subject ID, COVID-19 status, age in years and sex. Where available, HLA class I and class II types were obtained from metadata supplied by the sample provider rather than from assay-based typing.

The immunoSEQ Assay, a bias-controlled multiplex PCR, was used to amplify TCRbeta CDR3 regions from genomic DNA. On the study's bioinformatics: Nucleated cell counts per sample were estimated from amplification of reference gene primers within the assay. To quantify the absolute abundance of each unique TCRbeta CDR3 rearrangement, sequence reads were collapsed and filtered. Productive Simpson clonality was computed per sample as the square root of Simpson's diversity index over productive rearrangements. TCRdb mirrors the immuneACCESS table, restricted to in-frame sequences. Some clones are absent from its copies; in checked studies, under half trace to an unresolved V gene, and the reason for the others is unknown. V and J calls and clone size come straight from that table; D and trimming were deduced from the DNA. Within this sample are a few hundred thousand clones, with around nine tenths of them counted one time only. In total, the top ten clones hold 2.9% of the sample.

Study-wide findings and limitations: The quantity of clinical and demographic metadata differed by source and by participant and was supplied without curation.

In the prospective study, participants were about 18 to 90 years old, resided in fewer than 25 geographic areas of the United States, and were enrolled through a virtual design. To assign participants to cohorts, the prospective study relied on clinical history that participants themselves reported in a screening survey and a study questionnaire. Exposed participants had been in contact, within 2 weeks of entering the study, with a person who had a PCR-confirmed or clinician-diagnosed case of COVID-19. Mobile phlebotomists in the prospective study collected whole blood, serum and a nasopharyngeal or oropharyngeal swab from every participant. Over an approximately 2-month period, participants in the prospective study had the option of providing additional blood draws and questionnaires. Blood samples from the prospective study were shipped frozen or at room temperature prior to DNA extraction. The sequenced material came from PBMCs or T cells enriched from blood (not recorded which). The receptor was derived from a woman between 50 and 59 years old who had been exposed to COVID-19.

DNA sequence: TGTGCCAGCTCAGCCACAGGGGGCTGGGGCAATGAGCAGTTCTTC. Translation gives CASSATGGWGNEQFF. Recombination linked TRBV18 to TRBJ2-1; TRBD1 agrees with 9 junctional bases. After removal of 5 bases from V and 6 bases from J, the junction retains 8 bases not matched to a gene. Its CDR3 holds 15 amino acids, cysteine through phenylalanine. Only the CDR3 DNA is retained, 45 bases long and in frame from the first base. CDR1 and CDR2 are read off the germline V gene as KGHSH and LQKENI.